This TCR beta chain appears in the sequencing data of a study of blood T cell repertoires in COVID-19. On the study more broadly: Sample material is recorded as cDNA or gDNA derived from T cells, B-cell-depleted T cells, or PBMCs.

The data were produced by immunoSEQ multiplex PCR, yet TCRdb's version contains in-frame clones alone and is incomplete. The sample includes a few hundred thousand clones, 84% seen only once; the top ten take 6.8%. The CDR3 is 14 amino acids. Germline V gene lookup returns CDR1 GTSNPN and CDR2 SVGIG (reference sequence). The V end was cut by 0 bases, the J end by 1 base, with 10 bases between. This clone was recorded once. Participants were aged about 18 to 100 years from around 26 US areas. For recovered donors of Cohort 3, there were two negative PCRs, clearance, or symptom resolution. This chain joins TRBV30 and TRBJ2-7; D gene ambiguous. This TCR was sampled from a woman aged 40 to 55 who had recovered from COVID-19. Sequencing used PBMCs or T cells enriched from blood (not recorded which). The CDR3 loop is CAWSVGPGSYEQYF. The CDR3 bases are TGTGCCTGGAGTGTTGGTCCCGGTTCCTACGAGCAGTACTTC.